The text below deals with one TCR beta chain. The target antigen is unknown. The same CDR3 arises from other DNA sequences in this sample as well. This sample was taken from a study of OX40 agonist ivuxolimab in advanced cancers. Findings and caveats of the study: Some of the nonresponding patients also showed low levels of normalized T-cell clonal expansion.

Per the germline V gene, CDR1 is SNHLY and CDR2 is FYNNEI. Trimming removed 5 bases from V and 8 bases from J; junction bases left unmatched: 8. The CDR3 has 14 residues. Sequenced by immunoSEQ multiplex PCR; TCRdb stores in-frame clones only, minus some. Among approximately 60,000 clones listed, 80% to 85% were seen once. This sample comprised CD4+ or CD8+ T cells sorted from blood, obtained in a trial of the OX40 agonist ivuxolimab. V and J are TRBV2 and TRBJ1-4; 7 bases are a match to TRBD1. The TCR comes from an adult with an advanced solid tumor such as melanoma, head and neck, liver or kidney cancer. CDR3 in DNA: TGTGCCAGCAGTAGAGACAGGGTCGGCGAAAAACTGTTTTTT. The encoded protein is CASSRDRVGEKLFF.